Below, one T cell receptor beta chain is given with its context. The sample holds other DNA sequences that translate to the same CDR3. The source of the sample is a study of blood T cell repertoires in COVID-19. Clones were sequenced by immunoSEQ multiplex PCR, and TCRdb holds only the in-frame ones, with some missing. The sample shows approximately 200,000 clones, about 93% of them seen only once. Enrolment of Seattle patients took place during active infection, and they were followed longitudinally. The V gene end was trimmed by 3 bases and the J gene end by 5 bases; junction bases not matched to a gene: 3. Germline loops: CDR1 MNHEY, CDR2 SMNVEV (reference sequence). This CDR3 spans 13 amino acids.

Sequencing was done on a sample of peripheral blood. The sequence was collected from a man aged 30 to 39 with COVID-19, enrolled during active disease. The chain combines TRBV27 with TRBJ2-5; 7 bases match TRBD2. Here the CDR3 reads CASSFSGGETQYF. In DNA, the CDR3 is TGTGCCAGCAGTTTTTCCGGGGGGGAGACCCAGTACTTC.